These 3 T cell receptor beta chains were sequenced from one sample in a study of cytomegalovirus exposure and HLA in healthy donors. Vbeta (60) and Jbeta (13) primers were used in the PCR. Some clones are missing from TCRdb's copy, which holds only in-frame ones; the method was immunoSEQ multiplex PCR. The table records about 77,000 clones, about 80% of them present only once. The material sequenced was PBMCs. These receptors were taken from a man between 35 and 55 years old in good health and CMV-seronegative.

The V gene is TRBV2, the J gene TRBJ1-1; D remains unclear. The V gene's germline CDR1 is SNHLY and CDR2 FYNNEI. The ends were cut back, 7 bases at V and 4 bases at J, with 7 bases in the middle. This CDR3 comprises 11 residues. The CDR3 nucleotides are TGTGCCAGCATCCGGTTCACTGAAGCTTTCTTT. It specifies CASIRFTEAFF.

This rearrangement joins TRBV28 to TRBJ1-1; D remains unclear. Trimming cost V 3 bases and J 4 bases, with 12 bases left between them. Germline V gene sequence: CDR1 MDHEN, CDR2 SYDVKM. The CDR3 totals 14 residues. CDR3 amino acids: CASSFGYGVTEAFF. The CDR3 DNA reads as TGTGCCAGCAGTTTCGGTTACGGAGTCACTGAAGCTTTCTTT.

The rearrangement joins TRBV5-5 to TRBJ2-7; 8 bases agree with TRBD1. Germline CDR1 SGHKS, CDR2 YYEKEE (reference sequence). The CDR3 spans 15 residues. V lost 4 bases and J lost 3; bases outside the gene matches: 9. CDR3 residues: CASSPEPGQGYEQYF. CDR3 sequence (DNA): TGTGCCAGCAGCCCCGAACCCGGACAGGGCTACGAGCAGTACTTC.